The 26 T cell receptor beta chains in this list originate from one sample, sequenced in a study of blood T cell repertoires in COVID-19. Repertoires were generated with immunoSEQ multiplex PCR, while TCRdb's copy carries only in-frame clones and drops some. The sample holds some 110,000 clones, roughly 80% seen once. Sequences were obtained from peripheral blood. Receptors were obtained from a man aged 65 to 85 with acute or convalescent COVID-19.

The CDR3 DNA sequence: TGTGCCAGCTCACCACAGGGCAGGGATAATAACGAGCAGTACTTC. Translated, it gives CASSPQGRDNNEQYF. This chain connects TRBV18 to TRBJ2-7, with D possibly TRBD1 on 5 matching bases. Germline V gene data show CDR1 as KGHSH and CDR2 as LQKENI. Trimming removed 1 base at V and 5 bases at J, with 15 bases between. CDR3 size: 15 residues.

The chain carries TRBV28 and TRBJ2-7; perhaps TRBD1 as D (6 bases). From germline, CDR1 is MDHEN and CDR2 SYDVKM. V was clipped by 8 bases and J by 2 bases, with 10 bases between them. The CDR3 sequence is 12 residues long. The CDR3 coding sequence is TGTGCCAGCCAGGGGTGGGCCTACGAGCAGTACTTC. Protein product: CASQGWAYEQYF.

CDR3 amino acids: CASNDRAEAFF. DNA of the CDR3: TGTGCCAGCAACGACAGGGCTGAAGCTTTCTTT. J is TRBJ1-1 and V is TRBV25-1, with TRBD1 matching 7 bases. Trimming at V came to 7 bases and at J to 6 bases, leaving 2 bases not matched to a gene. CDR3 length: 11 residues. The germline V gene encodes CDR1 MGHDK and CDR2 SYGVNS. The entire variable domain, with the rest obtained from reference TRBV25-1 and TRBJ1-1, is as follows: EADIYQTPRYLVIGTGKKITLECSQTMGHDKMYWYQQDPGMELHLIHYSYGVNSTEKGDLSSESTVSRIRTEHFPLTLESARPSHTSQYLCASNDRAEAFFGQGTRLTVV.

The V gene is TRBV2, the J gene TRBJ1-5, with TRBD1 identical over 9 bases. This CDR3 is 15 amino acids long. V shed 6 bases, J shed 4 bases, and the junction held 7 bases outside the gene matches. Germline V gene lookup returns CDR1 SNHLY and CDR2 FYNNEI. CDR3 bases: TGTGCCAGCAGGACACAGGGGGCCCGGAATCAGCCCCAGCATTTT. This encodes CASRTQGARNQPQHF. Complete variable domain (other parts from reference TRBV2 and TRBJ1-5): EPEVTQTPSHQVTQMGQEVILRCVPISNHLYFYWYRQILGQKVEFLVSFYNNEISEKSEIFDDQFSVERPDGSNFTLKIRSTKLEDSAMYFCASRTQGARNQPQHFGDGTRLSIL.

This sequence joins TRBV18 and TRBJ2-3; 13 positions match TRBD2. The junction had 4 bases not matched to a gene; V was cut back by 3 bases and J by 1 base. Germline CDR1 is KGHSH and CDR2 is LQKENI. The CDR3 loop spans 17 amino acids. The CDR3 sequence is CASSPRLAGGGTDTQYF. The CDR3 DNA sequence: TGTGCCAGCTCACCCCGACTAGCGGGAGGCGGCACAGATACGCAGTATTTT.

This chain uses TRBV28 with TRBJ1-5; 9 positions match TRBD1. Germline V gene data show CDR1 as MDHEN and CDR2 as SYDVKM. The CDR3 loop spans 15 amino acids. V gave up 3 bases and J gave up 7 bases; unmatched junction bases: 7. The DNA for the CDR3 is TGTGCCAGCAGTTTCTCCGGGACAGGGAACCAGCCCCAGCATTTT. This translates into CASSFSGTGNQPQHF.

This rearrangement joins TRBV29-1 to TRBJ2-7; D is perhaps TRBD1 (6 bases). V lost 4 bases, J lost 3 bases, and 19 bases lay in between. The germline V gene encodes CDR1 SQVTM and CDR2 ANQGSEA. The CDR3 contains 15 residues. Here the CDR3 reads CSVVAQKGQNYEQYF. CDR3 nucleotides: TGCAGCGTTGTTGCCCAAAAAGGACAGAACTACGAGCAGTACTTC.

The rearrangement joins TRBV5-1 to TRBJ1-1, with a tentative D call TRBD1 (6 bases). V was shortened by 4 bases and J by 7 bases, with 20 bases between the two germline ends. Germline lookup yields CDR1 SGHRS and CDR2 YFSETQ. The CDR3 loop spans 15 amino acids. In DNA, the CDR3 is TGCGCCAGCAGCGTTGGTGGGGGCCACACAGGTGAAGCTTTCTTT. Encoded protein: CASSVGGGHTGEAFF.

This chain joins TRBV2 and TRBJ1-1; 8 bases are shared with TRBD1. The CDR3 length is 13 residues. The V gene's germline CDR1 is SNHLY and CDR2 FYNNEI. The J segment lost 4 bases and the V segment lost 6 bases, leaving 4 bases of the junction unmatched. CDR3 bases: TGTGCCAGCAGGGACAGGGCGGTCACTGAAGCTTTCTTT. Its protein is CASRDRAVTEAFF.

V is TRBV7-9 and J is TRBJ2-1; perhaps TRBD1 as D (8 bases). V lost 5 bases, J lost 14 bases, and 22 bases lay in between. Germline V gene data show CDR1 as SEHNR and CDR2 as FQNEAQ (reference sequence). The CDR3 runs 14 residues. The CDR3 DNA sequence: TGTGCCAGCAGCCCCCGGACAGGGAGGGTTAGGAAGTTCTTC. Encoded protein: CASSPRTGRVRKFF.

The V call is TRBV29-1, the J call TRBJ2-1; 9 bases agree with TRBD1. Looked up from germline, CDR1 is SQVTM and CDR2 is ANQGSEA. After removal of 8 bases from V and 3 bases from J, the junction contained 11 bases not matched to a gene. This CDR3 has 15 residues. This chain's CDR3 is CSSGTGRARYNEQFF. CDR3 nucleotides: TGCAGCTCCGGGACAGGGAGAGCCCGCTACAATGAGCAGTTCTTC.

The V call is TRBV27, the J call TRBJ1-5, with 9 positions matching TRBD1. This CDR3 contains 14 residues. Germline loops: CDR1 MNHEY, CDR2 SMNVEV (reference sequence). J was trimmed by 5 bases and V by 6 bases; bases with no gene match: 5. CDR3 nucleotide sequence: TGTGCCAGCAGCCCCGGGACAGGGTATCAGCCCCAGCATTTT. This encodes CASSPGTGYQPQHF.

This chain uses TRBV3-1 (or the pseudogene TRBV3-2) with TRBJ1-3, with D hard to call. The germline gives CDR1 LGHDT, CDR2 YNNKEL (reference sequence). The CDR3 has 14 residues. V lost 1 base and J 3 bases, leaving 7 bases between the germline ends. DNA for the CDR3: TGTGCCAGCAGCCAAGGACCAGGTGGAAACACCATATATTTT. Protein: CASSQGPGGNTIYF.

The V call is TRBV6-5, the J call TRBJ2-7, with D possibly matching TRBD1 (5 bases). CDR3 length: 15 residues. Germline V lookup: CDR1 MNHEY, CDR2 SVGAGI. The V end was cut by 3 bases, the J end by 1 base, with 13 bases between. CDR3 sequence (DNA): TGTGCCAGCAGTTATACAGGATTCCCTTCCTACGAGCAGTACTTC. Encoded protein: CASSYTGFPSYEQYF.

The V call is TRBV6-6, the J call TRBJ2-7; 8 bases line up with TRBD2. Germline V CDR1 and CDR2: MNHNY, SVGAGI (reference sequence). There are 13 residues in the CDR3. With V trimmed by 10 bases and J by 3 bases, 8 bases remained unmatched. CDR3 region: CATAARGGYEQYF. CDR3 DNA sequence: TGTGCCACAGCAGCCCGGGGGGGCTACGAGCAGTACTTC.

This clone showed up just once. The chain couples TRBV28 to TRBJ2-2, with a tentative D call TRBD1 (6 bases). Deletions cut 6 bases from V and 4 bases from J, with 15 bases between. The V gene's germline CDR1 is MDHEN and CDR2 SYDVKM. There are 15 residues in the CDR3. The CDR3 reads CASSMDSLGTGELFF. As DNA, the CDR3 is TGTGCCAGCAGCATGGACAGCCTAGGCACCGGGGAGCTGTTTTTT.

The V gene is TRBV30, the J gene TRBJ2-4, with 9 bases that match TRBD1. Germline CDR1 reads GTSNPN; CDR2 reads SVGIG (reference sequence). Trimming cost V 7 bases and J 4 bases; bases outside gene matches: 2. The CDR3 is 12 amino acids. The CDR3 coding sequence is TGTGCCTTCGACAGGGGGAAAAACATTCAGTACTTC. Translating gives CAFDRGKNIQYF.

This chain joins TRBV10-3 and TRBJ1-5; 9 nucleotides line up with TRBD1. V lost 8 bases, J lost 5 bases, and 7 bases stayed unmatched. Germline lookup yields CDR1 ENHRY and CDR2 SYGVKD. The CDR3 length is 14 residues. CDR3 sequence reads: CAIGDRELDQPQHF. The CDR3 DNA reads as TGTGCCATCGGGGACAGGGAACTGGATCAGCCCCAGCATTTT.

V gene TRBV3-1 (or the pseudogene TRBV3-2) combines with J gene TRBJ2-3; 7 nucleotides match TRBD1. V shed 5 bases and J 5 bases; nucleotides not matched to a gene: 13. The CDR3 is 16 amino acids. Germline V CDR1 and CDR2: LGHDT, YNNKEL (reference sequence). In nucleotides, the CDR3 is TGTGCCAGCAGCTTCCGGGACAGAGTAAAAAAAGATACGCAGTATTTT. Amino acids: CASSFRDRVKKDTQYF.

DNA for the CDR3: TGTGCCAGCTCACCCTTGGGGGGGGTACGGACCGGGGAGCTGTTTTTT. This codes for CASSPLGGVRTGELFF. The rearrangement joins TRBV18 to TRBJ2-2; 7 bases line up with TRBD2. This CDR3 has 16 residues. Germline CDR1 is KGHSH and CDR2 is LQKENI. V trimming: 3 bases; J trimming: 5 bases; junction bases outside the gene matches: 9.

CDR3 in DNA: TGTGCCAGCAGCCCACGGGAGGGGACGCGGGCCAAAAACATTCAGTACTTC. Translation: CASSPREGTRAKNIQYF. The genes are TRBV7-8 and TRBJ2-4, with 8 bases lining up with TRBD2. In germline, CDR1 is SGHVS, CDR2 FQNEAQ. V shed 5 bases and J 1 base; nucleotides not matched to a gene: 10. This CDR3 contains 17 residues.

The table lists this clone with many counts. CDR3 region: CASSQGLAGASMAQYF. The DNA for the CDR3 is TGTGCCAGCAGCCAAGGACTAGCGGGGGCCTCAATGGCGCAGTATTTT. The rearrangement uses TRBV4-2 and TRBJ2-3, with TRBD2 matching 12 bases. The germline V gene encodes CDR1 LGHNA and CDR2 YNFKEQ. V gave up 1 base and J gave up 10 bases; unmatched junction bases: 9. The CDR3 spans 16 residues.

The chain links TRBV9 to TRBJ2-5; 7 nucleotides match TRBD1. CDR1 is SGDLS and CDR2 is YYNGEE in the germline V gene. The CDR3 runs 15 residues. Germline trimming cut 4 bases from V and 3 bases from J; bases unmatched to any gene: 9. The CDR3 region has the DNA TGTGCCAGCAGCACATCCGGGACAGCCAAAGAGACCCAGTACTTC. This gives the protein CASSTSGTAKETQYF. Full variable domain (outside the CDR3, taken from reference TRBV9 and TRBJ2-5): DSGVTQTPKHLITATGQRVTLRCSPRSGDLSVYWYQQSLDQGLQFLIQYYNGEERAKGNILERFSAQQFPDLHSELNLSSLELGDSALYFCASSTSGTAKETQYFGPGTRLLVL.

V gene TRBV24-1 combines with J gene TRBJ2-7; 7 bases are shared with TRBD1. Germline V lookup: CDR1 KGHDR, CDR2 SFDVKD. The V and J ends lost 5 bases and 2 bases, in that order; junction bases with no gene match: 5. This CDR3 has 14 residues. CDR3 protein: CATSAGTATYEQYF. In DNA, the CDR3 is TGTGCCACCAGTGCTGGGACAGCTACCTACGAGCAGTACTTC.

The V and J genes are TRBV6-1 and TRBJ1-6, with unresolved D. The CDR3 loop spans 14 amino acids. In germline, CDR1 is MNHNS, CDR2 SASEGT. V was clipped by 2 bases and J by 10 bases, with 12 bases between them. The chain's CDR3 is CASSEQQEISPLHF. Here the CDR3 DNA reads TGTGCCAGCAGTGAACAACAAGAAATATCACCCCTCCACTTT.

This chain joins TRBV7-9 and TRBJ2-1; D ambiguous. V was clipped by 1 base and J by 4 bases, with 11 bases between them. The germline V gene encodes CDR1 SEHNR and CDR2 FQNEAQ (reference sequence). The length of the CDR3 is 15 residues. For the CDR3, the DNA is TGTGCCAGCAGCTTAGGCGAGTTCAAGTACAATGAGCAGTTCTTC. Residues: CASSLGEFKYNEQFF.